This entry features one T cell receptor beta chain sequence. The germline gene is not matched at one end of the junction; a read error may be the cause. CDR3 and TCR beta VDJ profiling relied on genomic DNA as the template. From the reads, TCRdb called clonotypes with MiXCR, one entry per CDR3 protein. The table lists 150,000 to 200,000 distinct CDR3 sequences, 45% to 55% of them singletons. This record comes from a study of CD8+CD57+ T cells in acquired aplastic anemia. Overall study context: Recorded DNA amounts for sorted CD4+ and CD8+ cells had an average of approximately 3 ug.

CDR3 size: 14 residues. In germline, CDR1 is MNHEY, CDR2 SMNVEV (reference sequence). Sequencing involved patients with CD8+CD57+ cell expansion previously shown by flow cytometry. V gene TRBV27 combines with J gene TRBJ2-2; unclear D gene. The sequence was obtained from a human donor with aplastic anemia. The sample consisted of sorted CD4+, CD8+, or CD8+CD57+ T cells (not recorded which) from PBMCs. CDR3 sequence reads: CAGSRADYTGELFF. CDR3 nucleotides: TGTGCCGGCAGTCGGGCAGACTACACCGGGGAGCTGTTTTTT.